This TCR beta chain is from a study of control samples from healthy donors and cancer patients. Produced via immunoSEQ multiplex PCR; TCRdb's table is partial and in-frame only. The top ten hold 18% of the sample, which has some 96,000 clones, less than 90% seen once. The V end lost 4 bases, the J end lost 1 base, and 14 bases lay between the germline ends. CDR3 size: 15 residues. Germline-derived CDR1 and CDR2 are SGHDN and FVKESK. The chain couples TRBV14 to TRBJ2-7, with D perhaps matching TRBD2 (6 bases). The sequence was collected from a woman in her forties or fifties in good health. Source material: blood. The CDR3 sequence: CASSRFLGGSYEQYF. CDR3 nucleotide sequence: TGTGCCAGCAGCCGTTTTTTGGGGGGTTCCTACGAGCAGTACTTC. The full variable domain, its missing parts supplied by reference TRBV14 and TRBJ2-7, is EAGVTQFPSHSVIEKGQTVTLRCDPISGHDNLYWYRRVMGKEIKFLLHFVKESKQDESGMPNNRFLAERTGGTYSTLKVQPAELEDSGVYFCASSRFLGGSYEQYFGPGTRLTVT.